The 21 T cell receptor beta chains reported below all come from one sample, sequenced in a study of CD8 T cells in ankylosing spondylitis (dated by TCRdb to 2016 to 2017). Libraries were built with 5' RACE. The data were produced on an Illumina HiSeq 2500. TCRdb reprocessing: public reads trimmed at Q25 with fastp, clones called with MiXCR, in-frame beta chains kept. A single entry per CDR3 protein holds the most common genes and DNA from its merged rows. Across this sample there are around 150,000 distinct CDR3 sequences, with under 35% seen only once. The ten most abundant clones make up 4.5% to 6% of the sample. Sequencing was done on a sample of synovial fluid, either unsorted or a sorted T cell fraction (not recorded which). Receptors were obtained from a male donor with ankylosing spondylitis.

This clonotype was recorded at least ten times. The genes are TRBV5-1 and TRBJ2-3; 7 nucleotides line up with TRBD2. Trimming cost V 0 bases and J 1 base; bases outside gene matches: 5. Germline CDR1 is SGHRS and CDR2 is YFSETQ. The CDR3 sequence is 16 residues long. The chain's CDR3 is CASSLGRELGTDTQYF. CDR3 in DNA: TGCGCCAGCAGCTTGGGGCGGGAGCTCGGCACAGATACGCAGTATTTT.

This clonotype was picked up a small number of times. The chain carries TRBV5-1 and TRBJ1-2, with 11 positions matching TRBD1. V dropped 4 bases and J dropped 5; count of bases not matched to a gene: 4. The CDR3 spans 14 residues. CDR1 and CDR2 (germline): SGHRS, YFSETQ. CDR3 DNA sequence: TGCGCCAGCAGCATGGACAGGGGGCCGTATGGCTACACCTTC. Translating it yields CASSMDRGPYGYTF.

The V call is TRBV6-4, the J call TRBJ1-5; D not resolved. V lost 0 bases and J lost 5, with 8 bases in between. Germline CDR1 reads MRHNA; CDR2 reads SNTAGT. The CDR3 extends over 14 amino acids. CDR3 loop: CASSDSRAHQPQHF. CDR3 in DNA: TGTGCCAGCAGTGACTCGCGGGCACATCAGCCCCAGCATTTT.

This clonotype was counted once. The chain recombines TRBV6-1 with TRBJ2-2, with 13 positions matching TRBD2. The ends lost 6 bases at V and 5 bases at J; junction bases unmatched: 9. The CDR3 sequence is 17 residues long. Germline loops: CDR1 MNHNS, CDR2 SASEGT. The CDR3 region is CASSSGTSGKGTGELFF. CDR3 bases: TGTGCCAGCAGCTCCGGGACTAGCGGGAAAGGAACCGGGGAGCTGTTTTTT.

This clonotype was seen a few times. The chain recombines TRBV29-1 with TRBJ2-1, with TRBD2 matching over 9 bases. CDR1 and CDR2 from the germline V gene are SQVTM and ANQGSEA. The CDR3 sequence is 17 residues long. V dropped 1 base and J dropped 4; count of bases not matched to a gene: 11. This chain's CDR3 is CSVEGGSGGILYNEQFF. The DNA of the CDR3 is TGCAGCGTTGAAGGGGGGAGCGGGGGGATCTTATACAATGAGCAGTTCTTC.

This clonotype was picked up a small number of times. V gene TRBV5-1 combines with J gene TRBJ2-5; 9 bases map to TRBD1. The ends lost 3 bases at V and 1 base at J; junction bases unmatched: 7. Germline assignment: CDR1 SGHRS and CDR2 YFSETQ. This CDR3 has 16 residues. This CDR3 is CASSSGQGTPQETQYF. DNA of the CDR3: TGCGCCAGCAGCTCGGGACAGGGAACTCCCCAAGAGACCCAGTACTTC. Full variable domain (missing parts from reference TRBV5-1 and TRBJ2-5): KAGVTQTPRYLIKTRGQQVTLSCSPISGHRSVSWYQQTPGQGLQFLFEYFSETQRNKGNFPGRFSGRQFSNSRSEMNVSTLELGDSALYLCASSSGQGTPQETQYFGPGTRLLVL.

V usage is TRBV28 and J usage is TRBJ1-1; D is perhaps TRBD1 (5 bases). The CDR3 runs to 14 residues. The V and J ends lost 7 bases and 3 bases respectively, with 15 bases between them. Germline V gene lookup returns CDR1 MDHEN and CDR2 SYDVKM. The CDR3 nucleotides are TGTGCCAGCACCACCGGTGGGGGGTACACTGAAGCTTTCTTT. Encoded protein: CASTTGGGYTEAFF.

This clonotype has just one count. The chain joins TRBV20-1 to TRBJ1-2; 8 bases are shared with TRBD1. Trimming removed 5 bases from V and 4 bases from J; junction bases left unmatched: 6. The CDR3 loop spans 13 amino acids. Germline CDR1 DFQATT, CDR2 SNEGSKA (reference sequence). The CDR3 DNA reads as TGCAGTGCTCAGCAGGGGGCCCCCTATGGCTACACCTTC. Translated: CSAQQGAPYGYTF.

The table lists this clonotype with a count of one. The rearrangement uses TRBV27 and TRBJ2-5; D possibly corresponds to TRBD2 (5 bases). This CDR3 is built from 16 residues. V dropped 6 bases and J dropped 5 bases, with 22 bases sitting between them. Looked up from germline, CDR1 is MNHEY and CDR2 is SMNVEV (reference sequence). The CDR3 DNA follows: TGTGCCAGCAGCTCCTTGATGCGCGGGCCCCAGGAGACCCAGTACTTC. The encoded protein is CASSSLMRGPQETQYF.

This clonotype was counted only a few times. V and J are TRBV29-1 and TRBJ1-4, with no clear D. CDR1 is SQVTM, CDR2 ANQGSEA, per germline. Trimming pared 7 bases from V and 5 bases from J, leaving 11 bases between. The CDR3 consists of 12 residues. The DNA of the CDR3 is TGCAGCGCCCGAGGTACGAATGAAAAACTGTTTTTT. This sequence encodes CSARGTNEKLFF.

V and J are TRBV20-1 and TRBJ2-1, with 9 bases lining up with TRBD2. The CDR3 loop spans 15 amino acids. CDR1 DFQATT and CDR2 SNEGSKA come from the germline V gene (reference sequence). The V gene end was trimmed by 4 bases and the J gene end by 3 bases; junction bases not matched to a gene: 7. This chain's CDR3 is CSANLAGDLYNEQFF. CDR3 in DNA: TGCAGTGCTAATTTAGCGGGAGATCTCTACAATGAGCAGTTCTTC.

This clonotype was seen a handful of times. This rearrangement joins TRBV4-2 to TRBJ2-3; TRBD2 aligns across 8 bases. The CDR3 is 15 residues long. V dropped 0 bases and J dropped 4; count of bases not matched to a gene: 3. The germline V gene encodes CDR1 LGHNA and CDR2 YNFKEQ. The CDR3 DNA reads TGTGCCAGCAGCCAAGATCGGGGGGGCCCAGATACGCAGTATTTT. Amino acid sequence: CASSQDRGGPDTQYF.

This clonotype was detected many times. The V gene is TRBV4-2, the J gene TRBJ2-5; 14 positions match TRBD2. CDR1 and CDR2 from the germline V gene are LGHNA and YNFKEQ. V lost 3 bases, J lost 1 base, and 4 bases stayed unmatched. The CDR3 contains 17 residues. This chain's CDR3 is CASSQGTSGGLQETQYF. In DNA, the CDR3 is TGTGCCAGCAGCCAGGGGACTAGCGGGGGTCTCCAAGAGACCCAGTACTTC.

The chain carries TRBV5-1 and TRBJ1-1; no firm D call. The CDR3 runs to 18 residues. Germline CDR1 SGHRS, CDR2 YFSETQ. V was pared by 4 bases and J by 0 bases, with 22 bases between. This chain's CDR3 is CASSMGSGPLGMNTEAFF. The CDR3 region has the DNA TGCGCCAGCAGCATGGGCTCCGGGCCTCTGGGGATGAACACTGAAGCTTTCTTT.

The rearrangement joins TRBV27 to TRBJ2-3; D ambiguous. The CDR3 spans 15 residues. Looked up from germline, CDR1 is MNHEY and CDR2 is SMNVEV (reference sequence). Trimming removed 2 bases from V and 2 bases from J, with 11 bases in between. In DNA, the CDR3 is TGTGCCAGCAGTTTACAAGGCAGAGCCACAGATACGCAGTATTTT. Amino acids: CASSLQGRATDTQYF.

In this sample, this clonotype turned up many times. Germline is not matched at one junction end, which may reflect a read error. The rearrangement links TRBV20-1 to TRBJ2-1, with 7 bases that match TRBD2. The CDR3 runs to 13 residues. Germline V CDR1 and CDR2: DFQATT, SNEGSKA (reference sequence). The CDR3 spells CSARGERGYEQFF. Here the CDR3 DNA reads TGCAGTGCCAGAGGGGAGCGGGGCTATGAGCAGTTCTTC.

Only a few counts were recorded for this clonotype. The V and J genes are TRBV6-1 and TRBJ1-5; D gene unclear. Trimming removed 4 bases at V and 4 bases at J, with 8 bases between. The CDR3 has 13 amino acids. CDR1 and CDR2 from the germline V gene are MNHNS and SASEGT. The CDR3 here is CASSGAENQPQHF. The CDR3 nucleotides are TGTGCCAGCAGTGGGGCAGAAAATCAGCCCCAGCATTTT.

This clonotype was seen more than once but under ten times. This sequence joins TRBV12-3 or TRBV12-4 and TRBJ2-6; 10 bases agree with TRBD1. Trimming cost V 6 bases and J 1 base; bases outside gene matches: 6. CDR3 length: 17 amino acids. The CDR3 is CASSHWTGGSGANVLTF. The CDR3 DNA follows: TGTGCCAGCAGCCACTGGACAGGGGGGTCTGGGGCCAACGTCCTGACTTTC.

This clonotype was recorded a few times. The V and J genes are TRBV7-2 and TRBJ1-5, with a possible D match to TRBD1 (6 bases). Trimming removed 5 bases from V and 0 bases from J, with 11 bases in between. The germline V gene encodes CDR1 SGHTA and CDR2 FQGNSA. The CDR3 sequence is 15 residues long. CDR3 sequence reads: CASSRTGSSNQPQHF. The CDR3 nucleotides are TGTGCCAGCAGCCGAACAGGGAGTAGCAATCAGCCCCAGCATTTT.

V and J are TRBV6-2 or TRBV6-3 and TRBJ2-7; the D gene is possibly TRBD2 (5 bases). The germline V gene encodes CDR1 MNHEY and CDR2 SVGEGT. V was clipped by 0 bases and J by 3 bases, with 12 bases between them. This CDR3 spans 15 amino acids. The CDR3 protein is CASSYSEGNLYEQYF. The CDR3 DNA reads as TGTGCCAGCAGTTACTCCGAGGGAAACCTCTACGAGCAGTACTTC.

At least ten counts were recorded for this clonotype. The chain combines TRBV7-2 with TRBJ2-3; D unresolved. Between the trimmed V and J ends, which lost 3 bases and 4 bases, there was a span of 8 bases. The CDR3 runs to 13 residues. The germline V gene encodes CDR1 SGHTA and CDR2 FQGNSA. The CDR3 sequence: CASSLLFADTQYF. CDR3 in DNA: TGTGCCAGCAGCTTGCTTTTCGCAGATACGCAGTATTTT.